These 30 T cell receptor beta chains share one sample of origin, sequenced in a study of cytomegalovirus exposure and HLA in healthy donors. The PCR had 60 Vbeta and 13 Jbeta primers. Profiling relied on immunoSEQ multiplex PCR, and the TCRdb table lists in-frame clones only, not all of them. The sample has over 20,000 clones, roughly three quarters seen once. The sequenced material came from PBMCs. The receptors shown here come from a male donor in good health and CMV-seronegative.

In this sample, this clone turned up once. The V and J genes are TRBV6-5 and TRBJ2-7, with a tentative D call TRBD1 (5 bases). This CDR3 is 15 amino acids long. V shed 10 bases and J shed 7 bases, with 26 bases lying between them. Germline CDR1 MNHEY, CDR2 SVGAGI. The CDR3 DNA sequence: TGTGCCACCTCCAGGGCGTACAGCTCCGCCGGGGAGCAGTACTTC. Its protein product is CATSRAYSSAGEQYF.

This clone was detected only once. The rearrangement links TRBV18 to TRBJ1-2, with D unclear. The CDR3 length is 15 residues. V shed 0 bases and J shed 7 bases, with 15 bases lying between them. Germline V gives CDR1 KGHSH, CDR2 LQKENI. The CDR3 loop reads CASSPPAGSIGGYTF. The CDR3 bases are TGTGCCAGCTCACCACCCGCCGGTTCAATCGGTGGCTACACCTTC.

This clone was counted a few times. The chain is built from TRBV19 and TRBJ2-7; 12 bases fit TRBD2. The CDR3 is made up of 16 amino acids. Germline CDR1 is LNHDA and CDR2 is SQIVND (reference sequence). With 4 bases clipped from V and 4 bases from J, the junction kept 8 bases outside the gene matches. The CDR3 here is CASSTDLGLAGYEQYF. Written as DNA, the CDR3 is TGTGCCAGTAGTACCGACCTAGGACTAGCGGGGTACGAGCAGTACTTC.

This sequence joins TRBV28 and TRBJ2-7; D not resolved. V was cut by 1 base and J by 7 bases, with 5 bases left in between. The V gene's germline CDR1 is MDHEN and CDR2 SYDVKM. The CDR3 is 11 amino acids. Here the CDR3 reads CASSLSGEQYF. CDR3 nucleotide sequence: TGTGCCAGCAGTTTATCCGGGGAGCAGTACTTC.

CDR3 protein: CASSQEGGAGETQYF. The CDR3 nucleotides are TGCGCCAGCAGCCAAGAGGGGGGGGCCGGGGAGACCCAGTACTTC. The rearrangement joins TRBV4-3 to TRBJ2-5, with a possible D match to TRBD2 (7 bases). Trimming left V 0 bases short and J 5 bases short, with 13 bases between. The CDR3 is made up of 15 amino acids. Germline V gives CDR1 LGHNA, CDR2 YSLEER.

V is TRBV28 and J is TRBJ1-2; 7 bases agree with TRBD1. The V and J ends lost 3 bases and 2 bases, in that order; junction bases with no gene match: 6. The CDR3 spans 15 residues. The germline V gene encodes CDR1 MDHEN and CDR2 SYDVKM. The CDR3 spells CASSLGQGGNYGYTF. CDR3 nucleotides: TGTGCCAGCAGTTTGGGGCAGGGGGGAAACTATGGCTACACCTTC.

V usage is TRBV7-3 and J usage is TRBJ2-1; D unclear. Trimming pared 7 bases from V and 7 bases from J, leaving 14 bases between. Per the germline V gene, CDR1 is SGHTA and CDR2 is FQGTGA. The CDR3 has 13 residues. CDR3 protein: CASNLFRVNEQFF. The CDR3 coding sequence is TGTGCCAGCAACCTTTTTCGGGTAAATGAGCAGTTCTTC.

This rearrangement joins TRBV7-6 to TRBJ2-3; 9 bases map to TRBD1. Germline CDR1 and CDR2: SGHVS and FNYEAQ. This CDR3 spans 15 amino acids. V lost 5 bases to trimming and J lost 0 bases; unmatched junction nucleotides: 3. The CDR3 loop reads CASSTQGASTDTQYF. The DNA for the CDR3 is TGTGCCAGCAGCACACAGGGGGCAAGCACAGATACGCAGTATTTT.

About this clone: At one boundary the junction diverges from the germline segment, which might be a read error. CDR3 sequence: CSSSFVLAGDVYEQYF. In DNA form, the CDR3 reads TGTTCCAGCAGTTTTGTCCTAGCGGGAGACGTATACGAGCAGTACTTC. The chain combines TRBV7-9 with TRBJ2-7; TRBD2 aligns across 10 bases. Germline V gene sequence: CDR1 SEHNR, CDR2 FQNEAQ (reference sequence). This CDR3 has 16 residues.

The chain joins TRBV7-9 to TRBJ2-7; TRBD1 aligns across 8 bases. V gave up 4 bases and J gave up 3 bases; unmatched junction bases: 8. This CDR3 comprises 15 residues. Germline CDR1 is SEHNR and CDR2 is FQNEAQ (reference sequence). The chain's CDR3 is CASSSSGTGLYEQYF. Here the CDR3 DNA reads TGTGCCAGCAGCTCTTCCGGGACAGGTCTCTACGAGCAGTACTTC. The entire variable domain, with the rest obtained from reference TRBV7-9 and TRBJ2-7, is as follows: DTGVSQNPRHKITKRGQNVTFRCDPISEHNRLYWYRQTLGQGPEFLTYFQNEAQLEKSRLLSDRFSAERPKGSFSTLEIQRTEQGDSAMYLCASSSSGTGLYEQYFGPGTRLTVT.

V gene TRBV2 combines with J gene TRBJ2-7, with TRBD1 matching 9 bases. The CDR3 has 15 amino acids. Germline V gene data show CDR1 as SNHLY and CDR2 as FYNNEI. The J segment lost 0 bases and the V segment lost 6 bases, leaving 6 bases of the junction unmatched. As DNA, the CDR3 is TGTGCCAGCAGACGACAGGGGGTAGCCTCCTACGAGCAGTACTTC. It yields the protein CASRRQGVASYEQYF.

The V gene is TRBV4-2, the J gene TRBJ1-3; no definite D call. Trimming shortened V by 4 bases and J by 6 bases, and 25 bases separated the two germline ends. Germline assignment: CDR1 LGHNA and CDR2 YNFKEQ. The CDR3 runs 18 residues. CDR3 sequence reads: CASSLLSGISPLENTIYF. As DNA, the CDR3 is TGTGCCAGCAGCCTCCTCTCGGGGATTTCCCCTCTTGAAAACACCATATATTTT.

The table lists this clone with a few counts. The gene calls are TRBV2 and TRBJ2-5, with 12 positions matching TRBD2. This CDR3 has 16 amino acids. From germline, CDR1 is SNHLY and CDR2 FYNNEI. V was clipped by 1 base and J by 5 bases; unmatched bases: 5. CDR3 amino acids: CASSEGTSGVGETQYF. The CDR3, as DNA: TGTGCCAGCAGTGAAGGGACTAGCGGGGTGGGGGAGACCCAGTACTTC.

This clone was observed a single time. Other DNA sequences in this sample translate to the same CDR3. This chain joins TRBV27 and TRBJ2-1; TRBD1 might be the D (6 bases). The length of the CDR3 is 15 residues. CDR1 is MNHEY, CDR2 SMNVEV, per germline (reference sequence). The V end was cut by 0 bases, the J end by 9 bases, with 15 bases between. The CDR3 reads CASSLSRQGSVEQFF. In DNA form, the CDR3 reads TGTGCCAGCAGTTTATCGCGGCAGGGGTCGGTTGAGCAGTTCTTC.

This chain uses TRBV5-1 with TRBJ2-5; 11 bases agree with TRBD2. The CDR3 runs 14 residues. Germline CDR1 reads SGHRS; CDR2 reads YFSETQ. V lost 6 bases, J lost 5 bases, and 6 bases stayed unmatched. CDR3 DNA sequence: TGCGCCAGCATGAGACTAGCGGGAATTGAGACCCAGTACTTC. It yields the protein CASMRLAGIETQYF.

V is TRBV6-5 and J is TRBJ1-1; D ambiguous. Trimming cost V 0 bases and J 11 bases, with 16 bases left between them. CDR1 is MNHEY, CDR2 SVGAGI, per germline. The CDR3 is 14 residues long. This chain's CDR3 is CASSYSNPYEVAFF. The CDR3 region has the DNA TGTGCCAGCAGTTACTCGAACCCATACGAGGTGGCTTTCTTT.

The rearrangement uses TRBV9 and TRBJ1-4; D perhaps matches TRBD1 (5 bases). V shed 0 bases and J shed 8 bases, with 14 bases lying between them. The germline V gene has CDR1 SGDLS and CDR2 YYNGEE. This CDR3 has 15 residues. The CDR3 bases are TGTGCCAGCAGCGTAGTCGGCAGGGCAGGAGAAAAACTGTTTTTT. Translating it yields CASSVVGRAGEKLFF.

V usage is TRBV18 and J usage is TRBJ2-5, with 9 bases lining up with TRBD1. The last part of the DNA fits TRBJ2-7 better; the J call may be wrong. The CDR3 sequence is 14 residues long. Germline V lookup: CDR1 KGHSH, CDR2 LQKENI. CDR3 sequence: CASSPKTGGDEQYF. The CDR3 region has the DNA TGTGCCAGCTCACCTAAGACAGGGGGAGACGAGCAGTACTTC.

The count of this clone is one. The rearrangement links TRBV4-3 to TRBJ2-7; TRBD2 aligns across 8 bases. V was pared by 0 bases and J by 4 bases, with 11 bases of the junction left unmatched. This CDR3 comprises 17 residues. Per the germline V gene, CDR1 is LGHNA and CDR2 is YSLEER. CDR3 residues: CASSQDISGRRGYEQYF. The CDR3 nucleotides are TGCGCCAGCAGCCAAGATATCAGCGGGAGACGGGGGTACGAGCAGTACTTC.

The genes are TRBV6-6 and TRBJ1-5; D gene ambiguous. The CDR3 is made up of 15 amino acids. CDR1 and CDR2 (germline): MNHNY, SVGAGI (reference sequence). V was pared by 6 bases and J by 2 bases, with 14 bases between. CDR3 region: CASRTPEAGNQPQHF. In nucleotides, the CDR3 is TGTGCCAGCAGGACCCCGGAGGCGGGCAATCAGCCCCAGCATTTT.

This clone occurred once. The chain carries TRBV5-1 and TRBJ2-3, with TRBD1 matching over 7 bases. Trimming cost V 3 bases and J 0 bases; bases outside gene matches: 4. The germline CDR1 and CDR2 sequences are SGHRS and YFSETQ. The CDR3 covers 15 residues. CDR3 sequence: CASSSTGWSTDTQYF. CDR3 DNA sequence: TGCGCCAGCAGCTCGACAGGGTGGAGCACAGATACGCAGTATTTT.

The V and J genes are TRBV11-2 and TRBJ2-3; TRBD1 is a possible D gene (6 bases). Germline CDR1 and CDR2: SGHAT and FQNNGV. Trimming took 1 base from V and 7 from J, leaving 18 bases between them. This CDR3 contains 16 residues. In nucleotides, the CDR3 is TGTGCCAGCAGCTTAGTGCAACAGGGAGTGTTACATACGCAGTATTTT. The encoded protein is CASSLVQQGVLHTQYF.

This clone was found a few times. The chain uses TRBV6-1 and TRBJ2-7; D perhaps matches TRBD1 (5 bases). Germline V gives CDR1 MNHNS, CDR2 SASEGT. The CDR3 has 13 residues. V was clipped by 2 bases and J by 7 bases, with 12 bases between them. The CDR3 loop reads CASSERTNGEQYF. In DNA form, the CDR3 reads TGTGCCAGCAGTGAAAGGACAAACGGGGAGCAGTACTTC.

V is TRBV12-5 and J is TRBJ2-5; D not certain. The last part of the DNA fits TRBJ2-7 better; the J call may be wrong. CDR3 length equals 14 residues. Germline CDR1 reads LGHNT; CDR2 reads FRNRAP. CDR3: CASGLWMRDYEQYF. The CDR3 DNA sequence: TGTGCTAGTGGTTTGTGGATGAGAGACTACGAGCAGTACTTC.

The DNA for the CDR3 is TGTGCCAGCAGCTTAGTTGACAGGGGAGCGAACACCGGGGAGCTGTTTTTT. This sequence encodes CASSLVDRGANTGELFF. This chain connects TRBV7-2 to TRBJ2-2, with 8 bases matching TRBD1. After removal of 1 base from V and 0 bases from J, the junction contained 4 bases not matched to a gene. Germline loops: CDR1 SGHTA, CDR2 FQGNSA. The CDR3 spans 17 residues.

The rearrangement links TRBV27 to TRBJ2-1; TRBD1 agrees at 7 bases. Trimming at V came to 7 bases and at J to 4 bases, leaving 4 bases not matched to a gene. The V gene's germline CDR1 is MNHEY and CDR2 SMNVEV (reference sequence). The CDR3 totals 13 residues. The CDR3: CASTETGYNEQFF. The CDR3 DNA reads TGTGCCAGCACCGAGACAGGGTACAATGAGCAGTTCTTC.

CDR3 protein: CASSEEGGGQGWTEAFF. CDR3 nucleotide sequence: TGTGCCAGCAGTGAAGAGGGAGGTGGACAGGGATGGACTGAAGCTTTCTTT. This chain uses TRBV6-1 with TRBJ1-1; TRBD1 matches at 8 bases. This CDR3 has 17 residues. Losses at the gene ends were 1 base for V and 5 bases for J; bases not matched to a gene: 12. Germline CDR1 is MNHNS and CDR2 is SASEGT.

This clone was recorded once. The CDR3 DNA reads TGTGCCAGCAGCTTAGGGCACACAGATACGCAGTATTTT. It encodes CASSLGHTDTQYF. V usage is TRBV7-6 and J usage is TRBJ2-3; D remains ambiguous. V was shortened by 1 base and J by 2 bases, with 4 bases between the two germline ends. The germline V gene encodes CDR1 SGHVS and CDR2 FNYEAQ. There are 13 residues in the CDR3.

The chain uses TRBV30 and TRBJ1-1, with D maybe TRBD1 (5 bases). The germline V and J ends were trimmed by 6 bases and 4 bases, with 21 bases remaining between them. The CDR3 contains 15 residues. CDR1 GTSNPN and CDR2 SVGIG come from the germline V gene (reference sequence). CDR3 sequence: CACNRLGLMSTEAFF. CDR3 DNA: TGTGCCTGTAACAGGCTTGGTTTGATGAGCACTGAAGCTTTCTTT.

This chain uses TRBV6-1 with TRBJ2-1; TRBD1 aligns across 8 bases. Looked up from germline, CDR1 is MNHNS and CDR2 is SASEGT. Trimming at V came to 0 bases and at J to 5 bases, leaving 9 bases not matched to a gene. This CDR3 comprises 17 residues. CDR3 loop: CASSEAYWGQVNNEQFF. DNA of the CDR3: TGTGCCAGCAGTGAAGCCTATTGGGGACAGGTGAACAATGAGCAGTTCTTC.